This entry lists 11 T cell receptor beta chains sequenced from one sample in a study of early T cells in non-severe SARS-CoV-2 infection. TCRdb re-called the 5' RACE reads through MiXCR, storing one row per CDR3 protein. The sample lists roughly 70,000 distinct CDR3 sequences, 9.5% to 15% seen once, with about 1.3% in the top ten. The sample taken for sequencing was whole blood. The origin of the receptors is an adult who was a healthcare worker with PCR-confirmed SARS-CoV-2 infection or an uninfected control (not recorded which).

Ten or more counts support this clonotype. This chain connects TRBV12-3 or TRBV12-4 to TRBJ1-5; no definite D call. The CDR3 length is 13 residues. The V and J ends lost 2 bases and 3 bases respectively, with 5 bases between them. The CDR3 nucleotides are TGTGCCAGCAGTTTACGGGACAATCAGCCCCAGCATTTT. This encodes CASSLRDNQPQHF.

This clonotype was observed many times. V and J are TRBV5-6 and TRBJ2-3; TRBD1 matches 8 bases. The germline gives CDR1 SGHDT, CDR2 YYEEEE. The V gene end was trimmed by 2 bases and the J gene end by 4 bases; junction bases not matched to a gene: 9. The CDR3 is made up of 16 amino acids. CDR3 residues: CASSFVDRGIPDTQYF. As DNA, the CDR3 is TGTGCCAGCAGCTTCGTCGACAGGGGTATTCCAGATACGCAGTATTTT. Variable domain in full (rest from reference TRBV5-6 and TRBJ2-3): DAGVTQSPTHLIKTRGQQVTLRCSPKSGHDTVSWYQQALGQGPQFIFQYYEEEERQRGNFPDRFSGHQFPNYSSELNVNALLLGDSALYLCASSFVDRGIPDTQYFGPGTRLTVL.

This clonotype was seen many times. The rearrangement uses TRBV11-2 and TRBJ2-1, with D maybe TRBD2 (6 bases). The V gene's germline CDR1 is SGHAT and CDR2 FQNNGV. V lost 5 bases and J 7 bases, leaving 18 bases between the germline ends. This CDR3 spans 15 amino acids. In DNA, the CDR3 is TGTGCCAGCAGCCCCCCGCCAGCCGGAGGGAATGAGCAGTTCTTC. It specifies CASSPPPAGGNEQFF.

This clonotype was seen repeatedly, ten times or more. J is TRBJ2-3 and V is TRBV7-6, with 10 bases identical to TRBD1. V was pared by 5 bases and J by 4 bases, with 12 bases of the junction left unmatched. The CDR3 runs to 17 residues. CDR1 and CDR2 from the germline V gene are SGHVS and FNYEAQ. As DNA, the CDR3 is TGTGCCAGCAGCCCGCAGGACAGGGGGTTGACCGCAGATACGCAGTATTTT. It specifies CASSPQDRGLTADTQYF.

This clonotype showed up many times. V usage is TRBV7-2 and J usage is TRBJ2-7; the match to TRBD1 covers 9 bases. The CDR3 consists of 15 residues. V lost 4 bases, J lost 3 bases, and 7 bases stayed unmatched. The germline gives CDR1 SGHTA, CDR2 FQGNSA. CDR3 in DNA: TGTGCCAGCAGCTCTCTCAGGACAGGGGTCTACGAGCAGTACTTC. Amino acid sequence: CASSSLRTGVYEQYF.

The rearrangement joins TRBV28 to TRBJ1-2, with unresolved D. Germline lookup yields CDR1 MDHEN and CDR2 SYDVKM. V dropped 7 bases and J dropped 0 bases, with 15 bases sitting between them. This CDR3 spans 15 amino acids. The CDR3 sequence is CASTKPGGANYGYTF. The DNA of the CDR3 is TGTGCCAGCACTAAACCCGGCGGAGCTAACTATGGCTACACCTTC.

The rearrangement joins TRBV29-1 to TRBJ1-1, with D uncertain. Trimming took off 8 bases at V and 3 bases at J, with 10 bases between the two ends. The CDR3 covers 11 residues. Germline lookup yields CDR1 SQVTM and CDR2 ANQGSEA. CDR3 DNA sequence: TGCAGCACATTCACCGACACTGAAGCTTTCTTT. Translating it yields CSTFTDTEAFF. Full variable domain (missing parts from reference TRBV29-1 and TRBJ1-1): SAVISQKPSRDICQRGTSLTIQCQVDSQVTMMFWYRQQPGQSLTLIATANQGSEATYESGFVIDKFPISRPNLTFSTLTVSNMSPEDSSIYLCSTFTDTEAFFGQGTRLTVV.

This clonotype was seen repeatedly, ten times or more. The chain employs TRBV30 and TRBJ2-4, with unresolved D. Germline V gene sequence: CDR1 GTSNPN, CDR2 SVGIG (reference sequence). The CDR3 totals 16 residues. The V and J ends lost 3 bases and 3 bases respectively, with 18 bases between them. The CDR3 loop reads CAWRKRAAGDKNIQYF. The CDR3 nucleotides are TGTGCCTGGAGAAAAAGAGCAGCAGGAGACAAAAACATTCAGTACTTC. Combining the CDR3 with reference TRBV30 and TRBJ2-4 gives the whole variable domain SQTIHQWPATLVQPVGSPLSLECTVEGTSNPNLYWYRQAAGRGLQLLFYSVGIGQISSEVPQNLSASRPQDRQFILSSKKLLLSDSGFYLCAWRKRAAGDKNIQYFGAGTRLSVL.

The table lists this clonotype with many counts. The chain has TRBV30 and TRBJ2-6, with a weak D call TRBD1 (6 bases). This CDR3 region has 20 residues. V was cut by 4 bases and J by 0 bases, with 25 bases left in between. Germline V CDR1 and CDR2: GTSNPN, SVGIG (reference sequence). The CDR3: CAWKRYLKQGPNSGANVLTF. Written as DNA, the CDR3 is TGTGCCTGGAAACGCTACTTAAAACAGGGTCCCAACTCTGGGGCCAACGTCCTGACTTTC. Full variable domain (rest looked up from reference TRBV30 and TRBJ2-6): SQTIHQWPATLVQPVGSPLSLECTVEGTSNPNLYWYRQAAGRGLQLLFYSVGIGQISSEVPQNLSASRPQDRQFILSSKKLLLSDSGFYLCAWKRYLKQGPNSGANVLTFGAGSRLTVL.

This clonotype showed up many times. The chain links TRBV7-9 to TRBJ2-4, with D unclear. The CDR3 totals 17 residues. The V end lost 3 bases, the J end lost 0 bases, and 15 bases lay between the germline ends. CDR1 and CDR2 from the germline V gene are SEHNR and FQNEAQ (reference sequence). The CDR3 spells CASSFTGETGAKNIQYF. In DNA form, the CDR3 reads TGTGCCAGCAGCTTTACGGGTGAGACGGGAGCCAAAAACATTCAGTACTTC. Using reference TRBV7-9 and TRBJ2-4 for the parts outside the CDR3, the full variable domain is DTGVSQNPRHKITKRGQNVTFRCDPISEHNRLYWYRQTLGQGPEFLTYFQNEAQLEKSRLLSDRFSAERPKGSFSTLEIQRTEQGDSAMYLCASSFTGETGAKNIQYFGAGTRLSVL.

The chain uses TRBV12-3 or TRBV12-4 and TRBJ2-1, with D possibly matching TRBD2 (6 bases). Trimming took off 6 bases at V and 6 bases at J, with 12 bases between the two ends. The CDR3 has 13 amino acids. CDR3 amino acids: CASSPTSINEQFF. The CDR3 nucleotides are TGTGCCAGCAGCCCCACTAGCATCAATGAGCAGTTCTTC.